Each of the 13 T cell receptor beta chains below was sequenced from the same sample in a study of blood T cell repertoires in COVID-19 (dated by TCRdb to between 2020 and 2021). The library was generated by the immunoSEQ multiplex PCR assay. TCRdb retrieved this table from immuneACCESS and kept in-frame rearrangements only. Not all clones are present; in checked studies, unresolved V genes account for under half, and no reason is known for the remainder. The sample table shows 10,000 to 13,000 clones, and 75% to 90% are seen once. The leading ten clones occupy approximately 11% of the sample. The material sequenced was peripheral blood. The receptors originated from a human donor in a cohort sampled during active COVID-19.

CDR3 sequence reads: CASSLGSRGLPEAFF. CDR3 DNA: TGCGCCAGCAGCTTGGGTTCTAGGGGGCTCCCTGAAGCTTTCTTT. The V call is TRBV5-1, the J call TRBJ1-1; 7 bases line up with TRBD1. The CDR3 is 15 residues long. The V gene end was trimmed by 0 bases and the J gene end by 6 bases; junction bases not matched to a gene: 8. From germline, CDR1 is SGHRS and CDR2 YFSETQ. Full variable domain (missing parts from reference TRBV5-1 and TRBJ1-1): KAGVTQTPRYLIKTRGQQVTLSCSPISGHRSVSWYQQTPGQGLQFLFEYFSETQRNKGNFPGRFSGRQFSNSRSEMNVSTLELGDSALYLCASSLGSRGLPEAFFGQGTRLTVV.

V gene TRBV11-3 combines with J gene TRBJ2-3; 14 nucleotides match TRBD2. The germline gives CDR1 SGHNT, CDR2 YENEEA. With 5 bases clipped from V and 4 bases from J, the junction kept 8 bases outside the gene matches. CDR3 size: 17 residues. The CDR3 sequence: CASSARLAGGRADTQYF. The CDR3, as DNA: TGTGCCAGCAGCGCCCGACTAGCGGGAGGGCGGGCAGATACGCAGTATTTT.

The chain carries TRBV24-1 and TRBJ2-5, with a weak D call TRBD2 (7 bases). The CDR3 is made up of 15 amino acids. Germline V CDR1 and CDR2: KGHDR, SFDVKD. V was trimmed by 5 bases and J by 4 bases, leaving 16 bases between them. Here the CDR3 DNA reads TGTGCCACCAGTGCCGGAGGGGGGAGGGGAGAGACCCAGTACTTC. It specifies CATSAGGGRGETQYF.

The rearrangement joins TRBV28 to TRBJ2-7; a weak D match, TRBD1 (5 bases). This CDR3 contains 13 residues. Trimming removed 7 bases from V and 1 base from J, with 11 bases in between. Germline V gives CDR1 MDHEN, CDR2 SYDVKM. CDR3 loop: CASTLRASYEQYF. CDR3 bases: TGTGCCAGCACACTCAGGGCTTCCTACGAGCAGTACTTC.

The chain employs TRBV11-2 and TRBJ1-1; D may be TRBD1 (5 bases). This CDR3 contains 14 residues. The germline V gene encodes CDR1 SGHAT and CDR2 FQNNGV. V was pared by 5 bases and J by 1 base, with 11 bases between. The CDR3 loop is CASSPGIPNTEAFF. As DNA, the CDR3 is TGTGCCAGCAGCCCAGGGATACCGAACACTGAAGCTTTCTTT.

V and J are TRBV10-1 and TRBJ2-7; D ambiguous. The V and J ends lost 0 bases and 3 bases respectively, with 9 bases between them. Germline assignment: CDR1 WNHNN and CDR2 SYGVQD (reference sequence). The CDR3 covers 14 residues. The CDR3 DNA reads TGCGCCAGCAGTGAGTCGACACCAATCTACGAGCAGTACTTC. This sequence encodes CASSESTPIYEQYF.

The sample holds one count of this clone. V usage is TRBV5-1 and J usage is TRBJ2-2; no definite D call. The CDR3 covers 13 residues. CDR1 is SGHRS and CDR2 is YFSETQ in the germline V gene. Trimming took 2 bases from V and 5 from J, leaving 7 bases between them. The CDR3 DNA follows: TGCGCCAGCAGCTTTCAGCGAACCGGGGAGCTGTTTTTT. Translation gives CASSFQRTGELFF. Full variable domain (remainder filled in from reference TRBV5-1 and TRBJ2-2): KAGVTQTPRYLIKTRGQQVTLSCSPISGHRSVSWYQQTPGQGLQFLFEYFSETQRNKGNFPGRFSGRQFSNSRSEMNVSTLELGDSALYLCASSFQRTGELFFGEGSRLTVL.

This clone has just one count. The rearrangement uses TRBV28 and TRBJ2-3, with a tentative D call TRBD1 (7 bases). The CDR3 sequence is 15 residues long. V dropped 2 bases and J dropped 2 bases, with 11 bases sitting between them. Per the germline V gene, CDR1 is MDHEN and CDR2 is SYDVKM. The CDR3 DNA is TGTGCCAGCAGTTTAGGGGGGACAGCCACAGATACGCAGTATTTT. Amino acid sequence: CASSLGGTATDTQYF. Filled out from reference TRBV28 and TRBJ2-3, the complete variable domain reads DVKVTQSSRYLVKRTGEKVFLECVQDMDHENMFWYRQDPGLGLRLIYFSYDVKMKEKGDIPEGYSVSREKKERFSLILESASTNQTSMYLCASSLGGTATDTQYFGPGTRLTVL.

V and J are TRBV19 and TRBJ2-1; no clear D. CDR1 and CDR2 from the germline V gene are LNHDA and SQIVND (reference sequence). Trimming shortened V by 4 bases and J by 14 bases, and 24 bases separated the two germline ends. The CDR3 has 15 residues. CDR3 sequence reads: CASSTQGDTLMEKFF. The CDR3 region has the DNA TGTGCCAGTAGTACCCAAGGAGATACACTGATGGAGAAGTTCTTC.

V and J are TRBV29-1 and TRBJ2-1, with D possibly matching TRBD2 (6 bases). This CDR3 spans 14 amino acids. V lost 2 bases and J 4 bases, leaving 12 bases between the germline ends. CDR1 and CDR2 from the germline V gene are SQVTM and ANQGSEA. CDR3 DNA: TGCAGCGTTGAATACGGGAGCCAGTACAATGAGCAGTTCTTC. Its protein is CSVEYGSQYNEQFF.

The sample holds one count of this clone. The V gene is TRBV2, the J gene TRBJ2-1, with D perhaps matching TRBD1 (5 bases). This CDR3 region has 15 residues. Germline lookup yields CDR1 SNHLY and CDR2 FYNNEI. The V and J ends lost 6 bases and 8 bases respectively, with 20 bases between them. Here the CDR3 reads CASSPNRAGLYEQFF. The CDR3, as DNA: TGTGCCAGCAGCCCCAACCGGGCAGGGTTGTATGAGCAGTTCTTC.

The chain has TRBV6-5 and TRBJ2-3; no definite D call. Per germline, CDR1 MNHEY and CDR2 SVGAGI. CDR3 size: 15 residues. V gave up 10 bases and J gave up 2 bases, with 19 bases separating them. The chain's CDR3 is CAIGRVSYATDTQYF. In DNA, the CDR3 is TGTGCCATCGGCCGGGTCTCGTACGCCACAGATACGCAGTATTTT.

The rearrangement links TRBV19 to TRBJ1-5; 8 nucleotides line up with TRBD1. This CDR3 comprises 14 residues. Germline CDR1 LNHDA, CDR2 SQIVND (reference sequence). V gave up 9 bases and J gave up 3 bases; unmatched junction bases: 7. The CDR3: CASPGQGDNQPQHF. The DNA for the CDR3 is TGTGCCAGCCCTGGACAGGGCGACAATCAGCCCCAGCATTTT.